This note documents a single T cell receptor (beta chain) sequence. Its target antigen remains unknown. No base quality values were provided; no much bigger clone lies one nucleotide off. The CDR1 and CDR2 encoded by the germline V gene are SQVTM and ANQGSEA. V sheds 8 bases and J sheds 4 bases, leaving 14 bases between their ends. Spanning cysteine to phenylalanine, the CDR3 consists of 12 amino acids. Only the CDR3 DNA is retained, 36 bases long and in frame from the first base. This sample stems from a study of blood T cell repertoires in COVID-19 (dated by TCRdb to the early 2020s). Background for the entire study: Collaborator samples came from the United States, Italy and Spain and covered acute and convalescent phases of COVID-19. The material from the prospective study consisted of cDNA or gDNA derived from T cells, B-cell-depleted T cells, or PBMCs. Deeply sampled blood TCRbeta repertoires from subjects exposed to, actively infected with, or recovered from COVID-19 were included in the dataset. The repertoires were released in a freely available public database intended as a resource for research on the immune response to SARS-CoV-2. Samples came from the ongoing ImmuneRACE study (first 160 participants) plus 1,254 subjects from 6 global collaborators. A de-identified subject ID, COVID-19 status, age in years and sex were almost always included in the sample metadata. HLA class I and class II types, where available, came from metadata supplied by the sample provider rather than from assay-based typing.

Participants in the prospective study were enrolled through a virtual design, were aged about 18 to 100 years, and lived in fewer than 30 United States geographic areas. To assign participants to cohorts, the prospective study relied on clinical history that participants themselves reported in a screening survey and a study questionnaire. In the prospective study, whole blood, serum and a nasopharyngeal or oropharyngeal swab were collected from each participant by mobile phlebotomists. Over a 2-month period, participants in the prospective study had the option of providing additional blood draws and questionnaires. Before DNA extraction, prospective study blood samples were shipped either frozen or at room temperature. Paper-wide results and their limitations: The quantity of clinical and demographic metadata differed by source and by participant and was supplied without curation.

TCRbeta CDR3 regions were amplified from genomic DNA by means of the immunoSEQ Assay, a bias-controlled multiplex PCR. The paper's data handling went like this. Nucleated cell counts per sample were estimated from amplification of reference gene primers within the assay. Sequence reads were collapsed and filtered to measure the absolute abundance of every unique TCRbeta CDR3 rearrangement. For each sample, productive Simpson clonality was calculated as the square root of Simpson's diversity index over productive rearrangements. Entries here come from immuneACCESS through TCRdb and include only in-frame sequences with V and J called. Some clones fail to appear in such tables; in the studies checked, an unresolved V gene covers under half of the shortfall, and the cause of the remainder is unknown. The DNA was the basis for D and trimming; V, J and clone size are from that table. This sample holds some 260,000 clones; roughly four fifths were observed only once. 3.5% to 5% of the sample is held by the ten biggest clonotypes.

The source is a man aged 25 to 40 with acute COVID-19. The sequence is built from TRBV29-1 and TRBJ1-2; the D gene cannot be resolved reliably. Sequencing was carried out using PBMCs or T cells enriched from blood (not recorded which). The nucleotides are TGCAGCTCCTCCGGGGATGTCTATGGCTACACCTTC. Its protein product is CSSSGDVYGYTF.